The rows below give T cell receptor beta chains drawn from one sample of a study of beta chain features in type 1 diabetes. Data came from immunoSEQ multiplex PCR; TCRdb stores just in-frame clones and leaves some out. The sample consists of about 150,000 clones, around 10% of them appearing once. The sample was central memory CD4+ T cells from blood. The receptor set was obtained from a young man in good health. Each CDR3 is given with its conserved first and last residue. D genes are given only for firm matches. The size entry is marked missing in some rows and otherwise reads once, few, many or a size class.

V gene,clone size,D gene,J gene,CDR3 DNA,CDR3 protein
TRBV10-3,NA,NA,TRBJ1-1,TGTGCCATCAGTGATGGCAGCGGAGGGACTGAAGCTTTCTTT,CAISDGSGGTEAFF
TRBV7-9,few,TRBD2,TRBJ2-7,TGTGCCAGCAGCTTCGGGCTTTCTAGCGGGAGCTCCTACGAGCAGTACTTC,CASSFGLSSGSSYEQYF
TRBV5-1,NA,NA,TRBJ2-3,TGCGCCAGCAGCTTGGGGGATGCAGATACGCAGTATTTT,CASSLGDADTQYF
TRBV2,few,NA,TRBJ1-1,TGTGCCAGCCGTGAAGGTGGGGGGATTAAGGAAGCTTTCTTT,CASREGGGIKEAFF
TRBV4-3,NA,TRBD2,TRBJ2-7,TGCGCCAGCAGCCAAGTTTCCCGAGGACTAGCGGGGACCGAGCAGTACTTC,CASSQVSRGLAGTEQYF
TRBV28,few,NA,TRBJ1-1,TGTGCCAGCAGTTCCACGGCAGGTGGGAACACTGAAGCTTTCTTT,CASSSTAGGNTEAFF
TRBV29-1,few,NA,TRBJ2-5,TGCAGCGTCCGGCCCGTAGGCCCTAGGTGGGAGACCCAGTACTTC,CSVRPVGPRWETQYF
TRBV30,few,NA,TRBJ1-3,TGTGCCTGGAGTGTACGTAAGGTAGCTGGAAACACCATATATTTT,CAWSVRKVAGNTIYF
TRBV4-3,few,TRBD1,TRBJ1-2,TGCGCCAGCAGCCAACCTAGCGGACAGGGCTATGGCTACACCTTC,CASSQPSGQGYGYTF
TRBV14,NA,NA,TRBJ2-3,TGTGCCAGCAGCCAAATTGGGAGAACTGGCACAGATACGCAGTATTTT,CASSQIGRTGTDTQYF
TRBV29-1,few,TRBD1,TRBJ1-1,TGCAGCGTCGGACAGGGTCGTACTGAAGCTTTCTTT,CSVGQGRTEAFF
TRBV2,NA,NA,TRBJ2-7,TGTGCCAGCAGTGAAGACAGACCCTACGAGCAGTACTTC,CASSEDRPYEQYF
TRBV28,few,NA,TRBJ1-1,TGTGCCAGCAGCCTTCGGAGGAAGGCTTGGGCTTTCTTT,CASSLRRKAWAFF
TRBV9,few,TRBD2,TRBJ2-7,TGTGCCAGCAGCCCAAGCCCTAGCGGGAGGGCTAACGAGCAGTACTTC,CASSPSPSGRANEQYF
TRBV19,few,TRBD1,TRBJ1-1,TGTGCCAGTAGTGTTACCGGGACAGTGGCTGAAGCTTTCTTT,CASSVTGTVAEAFF
TRBV14,NA,NA,TRBJ2-1,TGTGCCAGCAGCCACAGAACAGGGTACAAGGGCAATGAGCAGTTCTTC,CASSHRTGYKGNEQFF
TRBV28,few,NA,TRBJ2-7,TGTGCCAGCAGCCAGGGACGGGTCTACGAGCAGTACTTC,CASSQGRVYEQYF
TRBV12-2,NA,NA,TRBJ1-2,TGTGCAAGTCGCTTAGCAGACGGGGTTAGGGGCTACACCTTC,CASRLADGVRGYTF
TRBV7-2,NA,TRBD1,TRBJ2-5,TGTGCCAGCACCCTTAGAGGGGGCGTGGGAGAGACCCAGTACTTC,CASTLRGGVGETQYF
TRBV7-2,many,TRBD1,TRBJ2-1,TGTGCCAGCAGCGGAAGACAGGGAAGGAGTGAGCAGTTCTTC,CASSGRQGRSEQFF
TRBV11-3,NA,NA,TRBJ2-3,TGTGCCAGCAGCCCGACGGCGGGGAGCGCAGATACGCAGTATTTT,CASSPTAGSADTQYF
TRBV7-2,NA,NA,TRBJ1-6,TGTGCCAGCAGTCAAAGGGATAACAGGTCACCCCTCCACTTT,CASSQRDNRSPLHF